This T cell receptor beta chain was profiled in a study of blood T cells in healthy people across ages. The second PCR ran about 6 to 12 cycles with a sample-barcoded 5' primer and J-beta primers. Every sample returned 2.5 million or more CDR3-containing paired-end reads. One entry per CDR3 protein, called by TCRdb with MiXCR from the 5' RACE reads. This table has 350,000 to 450,000 distinct CDR3 sequences, about half appearing once. Germline CDR1 reads LGHNA; CDR2 reads YSLEER. The CDR3 loop spans 14 amino acids. The V gene lost 0 bases and the J gene lost 11 bases, with 13 bases spanning the gap. Findings of the study overall: With unsorted PBMCs, a conclusive comparison of naive versus antigen-experienced cells was not possible. Diversity of TCR beta correlated strongly with naive T cell percentage. Significant beta diversity loss was already apparent by age approximately 37, declining roughly linearly.

Concerning this clonotype itself: Its target is not known.

The receptor's source is a man aged 60 to 69 in good health. Sequenced: blood. This chain connects TRBV4-3 to TRBJ1-4; D remains ambiguous. The CDR3 region is CASSQEGAGGKLFF. As DNA, the CDR3 is TGCGCCAGCAGCCAAGAAGGCGCGGGTGGGAAACTGTTTTTT.